This TCR beta chain originates from a study of blood T cell repertoires in COVID-19. Turning to the study itself: From the United States, Italy and Spain came samples of acute and convalescent COVID-19. In each case, the material was cDNA or gDNA derived from T cells, B-cell-depleted T cells, or PBMCs.

Per the authors' pipeline: Estimates of nucleated cell counts were drawn from the amplification of reference gene primers. Only in-frame clones appear in the TCRdb table, and some are missing; sequencing was by immunoSEQ multiplex PCR. That table furnishes V, J and clone size, whereas the DNA furnished D and trimming. The sample includes nearly 80,000 clones, 80% of them seen just once. Germline V CDR1 and CDR2: LGHNA, YNFKEQ. The CDR3 sequence is 15 residues long. V gave up 0 bases and J gave up 14 bases; unmatched junction bases: 8. This sequence was found in a man between 60 and 75 years old with active or convalescent COVID-19. The material sequenced was peripheral blood. The V gene is TRBV4-2, the J gene TRBJ2-3; 13 positions agree with TRBD2. As DNA, the CDR3 is TGTGCCAGCAGCCAAGATCCGACTAGCGGGGGGCGGCGGTATTTT. Protein: CASSQDPTSGGRRYF.